This TCR beta chain is from a study of Graves' ophthalmopathy and Graves' hyperthyroidism. Findings and caveats of the study: Blood also held most thyroid clonotypes expanded above 0.001 frequency. The model predicted ophthalmopathy progression with 70.59% sensitivity and under 75% specificity.

RNA transcripts were the source from which TCR beta CDR3 regions were amplified. RT-PCR was first run with HTBI primers, then multiplex PCR in a second round. TCRdb used MiXCR to reprocess the multiplex PCR reads, holding one entry per CDR3 protein. The data show over a million distinct CDR3 sequences, 35% to 40% seen once. Note on this clonotype: What it recognizes is unknown.

Certain patients were not enrolled. These were patients with other autoimmune diseases, uncontrolled infections, pregnancy or lactation. Clinical symptoms, serum thyroxine, TRAb, thyroid ultrasound and orbital computed tomography were relied on for diagnosis. Material for sequencing was peripheral blood or thyroid tissue (not recorded which). This TCR derives from an adult man with Graves' hyperthyroidism.

CDR3 sequence: CASGSFGTGFNGRTRDTQYF. CDR3 nucleotides: TGCGCCAGCGGAAGTTTCGGGACAGGGTTTAATGGTCGCACACGGGATACGCAGTATTTT. This sequence joins TRBV5-1 and TRBJ2-3; the match to TRBD1 covers 9 bases. J was trimmed by 6 bases and V by 7 bases; bases with no gene match: 27. CDR1 is SGHRS, CDR2 YFSETQ, per germline. CDR3 length: 20 residues.